A selection of T cell receptor beta chains follows, all from one sample in a study of T cell responses to AZD1222 COVID-19 vaccine. TCRdb's table, derived via immunoSEQ multiplex PCR, lists solely in-frame clones and lacks some. The sample holds 120,000 to 150,000 clones; roughly nine tenths are singletons and the top ten take 3.8%. Specimen: peripheral blood, collected 28 days after the second AZD1222 dose. All receptors come from an adult who received the AZD1222 COVID-19 vaccine. Each CDR3 is given without its conserved first and last residue.

TRBJ2-7,10,TRBV4-1,ASSQPSYEQY
TRBJ1-2,11,TRBV10-3,AISAGQPYGYT
TRBJ2-7,12,TRBV19,ASSRWDRSYEQY
TRBJ2-7,11,TRBV7-9,ASGSGSVNEQY
TRBJ2-5,13,TRBV6-2/TRBV6-3,ASSLDRGRGETQY
TRBJ2-1,9,TRBV2,ASSAAGEQF
TRBJ2-1,13,TRBV19,ASSIMGLADNEQF
TRBJ1-1,12,TRBV3-1/TRBV3-2,ASSLLTPNTEAF
TRBJ2-4,16,TRBV4-3,ASSQDWQVADTKNIQY
TRBJ1-2,9,TRBV29-1,STGQGGGYT
TRBJ2-7,13,TRBV11-3,ASSTGTGVFYEQY
TRBJ2-2,15,TRBV7-3,ASSSTRTGKGSGELF
TRBJ1-2,11,TRBV3-1/TRBV3-2,ASSQERRGGYT
TRBJ1-1,9,TRBV29-1,SVEAGPVAF
TRBJ1-2,12,TRBV19,ASRVSGTGSGYT
TRBJ2-6,14,TRBV3-1/TRBV3-2,ASSQAPSAGANVLT
TRBJ1-1,12,TRBV19,ASSFNRVNTEAF
TRBJ1-1,11,TRBV5-1,ASSFGGRTEAF
TRBJ1-2,11,TRBV2,ASSITGWDGYT
TRBJ1-2,12,TRBV19,ASSVGEVVYGYT
TRBJ2-7,12,TRBV30,AWSVGRAINEQY
TRBJ1-6,13,TRBV3-1/TRBV3-2,ASSQAGQGVPPLH
TRBJ2-5,14,TRBV19,ASSTPWGQGTETQY
TRBJ1-1,11,TRBV9,ASSVDVLREAF
TRBJ2-3,10,TRBV5-5,ASSLRSDTQY
TRBJ1-1,11,TRBV5-1,ASSLVRNTEAF
TRBJ2-1,13,TRBV6-5,ASSVLAGPYNEQF
TRBJ2-7,11,TRBV5-1,ASSSLTRYEQY
TRBJ2-7,12,TRBV6-2/TRBV6-3,ASSPGTSGYEQY
TRBJ2-7,13,TRBV5-6,ASSFGTSGVYEQY
TRBJ2-3,12,TRBV19,ASSDRVSTDTQY
TRBJ2-7,15,TRBV10-2,ASSESVWGQGRFEQY
TRBJ1-6,15,TRBV9,ASSAVDRGRNNSPLH
TRBJ2-7,10,TRBV2,ASRGQLYEQY
TRBJ1-5,13,TRBV11-3,ASSLWAGRGQPQH
TRBJ1-4,12,TRBV30,AWSSGRGSEKLF
TRBJ1-5,11,TRBV5-8,ASKWGGDQPQH
TRBJ1-5,14,TRBV4-3,ASSQGWGKGNQPQH
TRBJ2-7,12,TRBV30,AWSSGTGDYEQY
TRBJ2-1,9,TRBV9,ASSVTAEQF
TRBJ1-6,15,TRBV18,ASSPFRDRVENSPLH
TRBJ1-2,13,TRBV2,ASRGGGPSNYGYT
TRBJ2-6,13,TRBV18,ASSLDSSGANVLT
TRBJ1-2,14,TRBV20-1,SASRGRQGSNYGYT
TRBJ2-5,10,TRBV27,ASRDYEETQY
TRBJ2-7,11,TRBV6-2/TRBV6-3,ASSDLAAYEQY
TRBJ2-5,15,TRBV7-2,ASSLMVSGRLQETQY
TRBJ2-2,13,TRBV4-1,ASSQEVRGTGELF
TRBJ2-2,12,TRBV3-1/TRBV3-2,ASSQGTVAGELF
TRBJ2-5,9,TRBV7-9,ASSSLETQY
TRBJ2-1,15,TRBV7-9,ASSIRTSGAHGDEQF
TRBJ1-6,13,TRBV28,ASSPGGSLPIALH
TRBJ2-7,10,TRBV12-3/TRBV12-4,ASSRQAYEQY